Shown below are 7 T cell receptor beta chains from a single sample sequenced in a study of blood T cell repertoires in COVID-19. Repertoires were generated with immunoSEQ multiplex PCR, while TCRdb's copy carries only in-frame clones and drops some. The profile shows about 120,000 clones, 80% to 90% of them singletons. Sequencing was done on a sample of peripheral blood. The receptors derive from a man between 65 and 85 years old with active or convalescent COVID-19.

The CDR3 DNA reads TGTGCCAGCAGAACAACAGGGGCGACACCTGAAGCTTTCTTT. Translating gives CASRTTGATPEAFF. This rearrangement joins TRBV2 to TRBJ1-1, with TRBD1 matching 7 bases. J gave up 6 bases and V 6 bases, and 10 bases lay outside the gene matches. Germline CDR1 is SNHLY and CDR2 is FYNNEI. This CDR3 is 14 amino acids long.

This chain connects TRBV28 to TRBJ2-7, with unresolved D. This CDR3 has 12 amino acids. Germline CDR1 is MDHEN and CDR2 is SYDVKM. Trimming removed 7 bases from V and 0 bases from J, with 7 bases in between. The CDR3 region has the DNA TGTGCCAGCACCTCTACCTCCTACGAGCAGTACTTC. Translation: CASTSTSYEQYF.

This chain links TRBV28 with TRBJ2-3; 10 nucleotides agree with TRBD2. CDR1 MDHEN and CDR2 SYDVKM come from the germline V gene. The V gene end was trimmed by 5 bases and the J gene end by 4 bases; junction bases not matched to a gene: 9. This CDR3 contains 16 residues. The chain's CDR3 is CASSTRGAGGPDTQYF. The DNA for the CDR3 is TGTGCCAGCAGTACGCGGGGAGCGGGAGGGCCAGATACGCAGTATTTT. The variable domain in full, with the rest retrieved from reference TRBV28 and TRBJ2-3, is DVKVTQSSRYLVKRTGEKVFLECVQDMDHENMFWYRQDPGLGLRLIYFSYDVKMKEKGDIPEGYSVSREKKERFSLILESASTNQTSMYLCASSTRGAGGPDTQYFGPGTRLTVL.

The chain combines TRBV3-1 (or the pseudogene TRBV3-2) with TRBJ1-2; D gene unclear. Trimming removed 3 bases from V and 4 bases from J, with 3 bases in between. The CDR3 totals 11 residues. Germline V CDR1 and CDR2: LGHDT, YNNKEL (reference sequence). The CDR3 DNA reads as TGTGCCAGCAGCCAGGCCTATGGCTACACCTTC. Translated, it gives CASSQAYGYTF.

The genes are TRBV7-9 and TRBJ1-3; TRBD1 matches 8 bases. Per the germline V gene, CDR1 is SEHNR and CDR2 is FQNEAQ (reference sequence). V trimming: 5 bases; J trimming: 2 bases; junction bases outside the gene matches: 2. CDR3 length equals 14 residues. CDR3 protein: CASSVTGAGNTIYF. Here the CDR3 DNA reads TGTGCCAGCAGCGTGACAGGGGCTGGAAACACCATATATTTT.

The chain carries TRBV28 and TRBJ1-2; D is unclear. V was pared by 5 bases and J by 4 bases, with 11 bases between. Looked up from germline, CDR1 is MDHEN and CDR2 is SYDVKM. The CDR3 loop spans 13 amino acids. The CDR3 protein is CASSPPAVYGYTF. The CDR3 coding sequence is TGTGCCAGCAGTCCACCGGCGGTCTATGGCTACACCTTC.

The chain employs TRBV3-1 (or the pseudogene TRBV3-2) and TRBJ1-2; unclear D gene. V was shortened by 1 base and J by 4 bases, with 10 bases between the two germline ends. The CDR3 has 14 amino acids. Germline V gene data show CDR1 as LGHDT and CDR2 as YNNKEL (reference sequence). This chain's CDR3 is CASSQVTGSYGYTF. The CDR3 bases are TGTGCCAGCAGCCAAGTAACGGGGAGCTATGGCTACACCTTC.